Each of the 20 T cell receptor beta chains below was sequenced from the same sample in a study of shared clonotypes between healthy human individuals. Libraries were prepared by immunoSEQ multiplex PCR; TCRdb keeps only in-frame clonotypes and omits some of them. Of about 680,000 clones in the sample, approximately 90% were seen once. Naivety among CD8 cells was defined by CD45RO negativity and positive CCR7 selection, thereby excluding terminally differentiated effector memory CD45RA+ cells. The sequenced sample consisted of naive CD8+ T cells sorted from blood. The source is a man younger than 40 in good health.

The chain uses TRBV18 and TRBJ2-4; D gene ambiguous. The V gene's germline CDR1 is KGHSH and CDR2 LQKENI. The CDR3 is 14 amino acids. Trimming stripped 5 bases from V and 6 bases from J, with 14 bases between. CDR3 protein: CASSTGHFSNIQYF. The CDR3 nucleotides are TGTGCCAGCTCAACCGGCCACTTTTCAAACATTCAGTACTTC.

The chain couples TRBV5-1 to TRBJ2-2, with TRBD1 matching over 8 bases. J lost 2 bases, V lost 4 bases, and 4 bases had no gene match. Germline CDR1 reads SGHRS; CDR2 reads YFSETQ. This CDR3 is 15 amino acids long. This CDR3 is CASSRTGINTGELFF. The CDR3 nucleotides read TGCGCCAGCAGCCGGACAGGGATAAACACCGGGGAGCTGTTTTTT.

This clone was seen only once. The chain carries TRBV19 and TRBJ2-5; D gene uncertain. The CDR3 has 15 amino acids. Trimming pared 5 bases from V and 0 bases from J, leaving 13 bases between. Per germline, CDR1 LNHDA and CDR2 SQIVND (reference sequence). CDR3 protein: CASSSLDGYQETQYF. DNA for the CDR3: TGTGCCAGTAGTTCCTTGGACGGGTACCAAGAGACCCAGTACTTC.

V is TRBV7-9 and J is TRBJ1-3, with D unclear. Germline loops: CDR1 SEHNR, CDR2 FQNEAQ (reference sequence). The CDR3 is made up of 14 amino acids. The V and J ends lost 5 bases and 0 bases respectively, with 8 bases between them. DNA of the CDR3: TGTGCCAGCAGCCCTACTATCTCTGGAAACACCATATATTTT. Encoded protein: CASSPTISGNTIYF.

Concerning this clone itself: The sample carries other DNA sequences with the same CDR3. The chain is built from TRBV11-2 and TRBJ2-7; D call uncertain. The germline CDR1 and CDR2 sequences are SGHAT and FQNNGV. Trimming took off 5 bases at V and 0 bases at J, with 5 bases between the two ends. The CDR3 runs 12 residues. The CDR3 region has the DNA TGTGCCAGCAGCAGGTACTCCTACGAGCAGTACTTC. Protein: CASSRYSYEQYF.

This chain uses TRBV7-7 with TRBJ2-1; no clear D gene. This CDR3 region has 19 residues. Germline loops: CDR1 SSHAT, CDR2 FNYEAQ (reference sequence). V lost 0 bases to trimming and J lost 5 bases, with 23 bases between them. This chain's CDR3 is CASSLALSVGGSIHNEQFF. DNA of the CDR3: TGTGCCAGCAGCTTAGCGCTCAGTGTTGGTGGTAGCATCCACAATGAGCAGTTCTTC. Complete variable domain (other parts from reference TRBV7-7 and TRBJ2-1): GAGVSQSPRYKVTKRGQDVTLRCDPISSHATLYWYQQALGQGPEFLTYFNYEAQPDKSGLPSDRFSAERPEGSISTLTIQRTEQRDSAMYRCASSLALSVGGSIHNEQFFGPGTRLTVL.

The rearrangement links TRBV5-5 to TRBJ1-2; 7 positions agree with TRBD1. Unmatched junction bases numbered 10, after V lost 2 bases and J lost 6 bases. CDR3 size: 15 residues. CDR1 SGHKS and CDR2 YYEKEE come from the germline V gene (reference sequence). The CDR3 protein is CASSLDRETIDGYTF. The CDR3, as DNA: TGTGCCAGCAGCTTAGACAGGGAAACTATTGATGGCTACACCTTC.

The rearrangement uses TRBV19 and TRBJ2-3, with 7 bases aligning to TRBD1. CDR1 is LNHDA, CDR2 SQIVND, per germline (reference sequence). The CDR3 runs to 16 residues. Losses at the gene ends were 5 bases for V and 4 bases for J; bases not matched to a gene: 12. The CDR3 DNA reads TGTGCCAGTAGTTCGCCCATGACAGGGTCGGCAGATACGCAGTATTTT. It codes for CASSSPMTGSADTQYF.

The chain uses TRBV5-6 and TRBJ1-2; the match to TRBD1 covers 8 bases. CDR1 and CDR2 from the germline V gene are SGHDT and YYEEEE. J gave up 4 bases and V 6 bases, and 11 bases lay outside the gene matches. CDR3 length equals 15 residues. CDR3 DNA sequence: TGTGCCAGCACCCAAGACAGGGGAGCTCTCTATGGCTACACCTTC. Amino acids: CASTQDRGALYGYTF.

The rearrangement joins TRBV20-1 to TRBJ1-3, with no clear D. Germline assignment: CDR1 DFQATT and CDR2 SNEGSKA (reference sequence). V was cut by 3 bases and J by 3 bases, with 3 bases left in between. This CDR3 has 11 amino acids. CDR3 sequence reads: CSASGGNTIYF. In nucleotides, the CDR3 is TGCAGTGCTAGTGGTGGAAACACCATATATTTT.

This chain connects TRBV27 to TRBJ2-1; 10 bases are shared with TRBD2. The CDR3 loop spans 15 amino acids. Trimming cost V 4 bases and J 3 bases; bases outside gene matches: 3. Germline CDR1 and CDR2: MNHEY and SMNVEV (reference sequence). CDR3 DNA: TGTGCCAGCAGTTCACCTAGCGGGAGCTACAATGAGCAGTTCTTC. Protein product: CASSSPSGSYNEQFF.

The V and J genes are TRBV18 and TRBJ2-7; 11 bases agree with TRBD2. In germline, CDR1 is KGHSH, CDR2 LQKENI. The CDR3 length is 15 residues. Trimming at V came to 3 bases and at J to 5 bases, leaving 6 bases not matched to a gene. In DNA form, the CDR3 reads TGTGCCAGCTCACCGGTAGCGGGAGGGCCGGACGAGCAGTACTTC. It yields the protein CASSPVAGGPDEQYF.

The rearrangement links TRBV5-1 to TRBJ1-3; no definite D call. Trimming removed 1 base from V and 0 bases from J, with 20 bases in between. The germline CDR1 and CDR2 sequences are SGHRS and YFSETQ. The CDR3 has 19 residues. CDR3 coding DNA: TGCGCCAGCAGCTTGAGGCCCTCTCCTGACCACGGCTCTGGAAACACCATATATTTT. Amino acids: CASSLRPSPDHGSGNTIYF.

The chain combines TRBV10-3 with TRBJ2-1; 8 nucleotides match TRBD1. CDR1 ENHRY and CDR2 SYGVKD come from the germline V gene. This CDR3 comprises 16 residues. The V gene end was trimmed by 3 bases and the J gene end by 5 bases; junction bases not matched to a gene: 9. This chain's CDR3 is CAISDPGQGNNNEQFF. The CDR3 bases are TGTGCCATCAGTGATCCTGGACAGGGTAACAACAATGAGCAGTTCTTC.

The J gene is TRBJ2-7, the V gene TRBV27; TRBD1 matches 7 bases. The CDR3 is made up of 14 amino acids. Germline trimming cut 2 bases from V and 3 bases from J; bases unmatched to any gene: 4. Germline V gene sequence: CDR1 MNHEY, CDR2 SMNVEV (reference sequence). The CDR3 sequence is CASSLRAGGYEQYF. DNA for the CDR3: TGTGCCAGCAGTTTAAGGGCAGGGGGCTACGAGCAGTACTTC.

The chain is built from TRBV10-3 and TRBJ1-6, with D uncertain. The CDR3 runs to 16 residues. Trimming removed 0 bases at V and 13 bases at J, with 19 bases between. CDR1 and CDR2 from the germline V gene are ENHRY and SYGVKD. Written as DNA, the CDR3 is TGTGCCATCAGTGAGTCAGGGAAAGGACGCATCTCCCCCCTCCACTTT. This codes for CAISESGKGRISPLHF.

The sample holds one count of this clone. This chain uses TRBV5-5 with TRBJ1-4; D gene ambiguous. CDR1 SGHKS and CDR2 YYEKEE come from the germline V gene (reference sequence). The V gene lost 0 bases and the J gene lost 4 bases, with 10 bases spanning the gap. There are 15 residues in the CDR3. The CDR3 sequence: CASSLDGEVNEKLFF. For the CDR3, the DNA is TGTGCCAGCAGCTTGGATGGGGAGGTTAATGAAAAACTGTTTTTT.

V usage is TRBV14 and J usage is TRBJ1-2, with a tentative D call TRBD1 (5 bases). The CDR3 length is 16 residues. Germline-derived CDR1 and CDR2 are SGHDN and FVKESK. Trimming removed 0 bases from V and 7 bases from J, with 18 bases in between. The CDR3 DNA is TGTGCCAGCAGCCAAGATTTGGGTGGACATTACCGTGGCTACACCTTC. Amino acid sequence: CASSQDLGGHYRGYTF. The full variable domain, completed using reference TRBV14 and TRBJ1-2, is EAGVTQFPSHSVIEKGQTVTLRCDPISGHDNLYWYRRVMGKEIKFLLHFVKESKQDESGMPNNRFLAERTGGTYSTLKVQPAELEDSGVYFCASSQDLGGHYRGYTFGSGTRLTVV.

In the case of this clone: In the same sample, other DNA sequences code for this CDR3. V gene TRBV11-2 combines with J gene TRBJ2-7; TRBD2 is a possible D gene (6 bases). This CDR3 region has 14 residues. V lost 3 bases and J lost 1, with 10 bases in between. Germline V gene sequence: CDR1 SGHAT, CDR2 FQNNGV. CDR3 region: CASSLVAGSYEQYF. The CDR3 DNA sequence: TGTGCCAGCAGCTTGGTTGCGGGATCCTACGAGCAGTACTTC.

A note on this clone: The same CDR3 also results from other DNA sequences found in this sample. V is TRBV6-5 and J is TRBJ1-3; D gene uncertain. CDR1 is MNHEY, CDR2 SVGAGI, per germline. V dropped 0 bases and J dropped 4 bases, with 4 bases sitting between them. CDR3 length: 13 amino acids. CDR3 residues: CASSYSGGNTIYF. The CDR3, as DNA: TGTGCCAGCAGTTACTCAGGGGGAAACACCATATATTTT.